What follows is one TCR beta chain and its context. The antigen is unknown. TCRdb derives one entry per CDR3 protein from the 5' RACE reads, leaving out DNA. This listing includes 300,000 to 450,000 distinct CDR3 sequences. This record belongs to a study of T cells expressing NK-cell markers. Study results and caveats: No clear determination of HCMV specificity was made for expanded NKG2C+ T cell clones. These clonotypes, the leaders elsewhere, also led the CD3+CD56-NKG2C+ fraction in several donors.

CDR3 size: 14 residues. Germline V CDR1 and CDR2: SGHAT, FQNNGV. The rearrangement joins TRBV11-2 to TRBJ2-1; the TCRdb D gene call, TRBD1, has no DNA to confirm it. Sequenced material: blood T cells: a sorted CD56 or NKG2C T cell subset, CD4+ or CD8+ T cells, or bulk PBMC T cells (not recorded which). This clonotype originated in a man between 18 and 69 years old in good health. The CDR3 spells CASSNGQESGEQFF.